A single T cell receptor beta chain is shown here with its context. The sample originates from a study of blood T cell repertoires in COVID-19. Study overall: Italy, Spain and the United States were the sources of the convalescent and acute COVID-19 samples.

Study processing details: Nucleated cell counts were estimated from reference gene primer amplification. Clones were sequenced by immunoSEQ multiplex PCR, and TCRdb holds only the in-frame ones, with some missing. That table furnishes V, J and clone size, whereas the DNA furnished D and trimming. This table has fewer than 450,000 clones, over 70% appearing once. The CDR3 extends over 15 amino acids. Germline CDR1 and CDR2: LGHNA and YNFKEQ. With 6 bases removed from V and 0 bases from J, the gap between germline ends came to 12 bases. The origin of this receptor is a woman between 45 and 65 years old with COVID-19, enrolled during active disease. The chain recombines TRBV4-2 with TRBJ2-1, with D maybe TRBD2 (5 bases). What was sequenced was peripheral blood. For the CDR3, the DNA is TGTGCCAGCAGTGAAGCGGTAAGCTCCTACAATGAGCAGTTCTTC. This sequence encodes CASSEAVSSYNEQFF.